This T cell receptor (beta chain) appears in the sequencing data of a study of persistence of HIV-infected CD4 T cells. Background on the study: Median time on suppressive ART was about eight years. Multiple blood draws of up to about 180 mL, except two donors with single leukapheresis.

The immunoSEQ assay was version 4, run in survey mode. TCRdb's table, derived via immunoSEQ multiplex PCR, lists solely in-frame clones and lacks some. This table holds more than 35,000 clones, roughly nine tenths found once. Nonspecific anti-CD3/anti-CD28 bead stimulation represents the broad CD4+ T cell repertoire. Responding CD4+ T cells were sorted by upregulation of both CD40 ligand and CD69. The CDR3 runs to 16 residues. V lost 4 bases, J lost 0 bases, and 6 bases stayed unmatched. Germline V lookup: CDR1 MNHEY, CDR2 SVGAGI. This clone was seen once. No antigen is known for it. This receptor was obtained from an adult man with HIV who was CMV-seropositive. The chain uses TRBV6-5 and TRBJ1-2; 9 bases are a match to TRBD1. The specimen was CD4+ T cells sorted from PBMCs after 18-hour stimulation, collected from a patient who received antiretroviral therapy. CDR3 in DNA: TGTGCCAGCAGTTCGGCGGACAGGGGCACTAACTATGGCTACACCTTC. This encodes CASSSADRGTNYGYTF.